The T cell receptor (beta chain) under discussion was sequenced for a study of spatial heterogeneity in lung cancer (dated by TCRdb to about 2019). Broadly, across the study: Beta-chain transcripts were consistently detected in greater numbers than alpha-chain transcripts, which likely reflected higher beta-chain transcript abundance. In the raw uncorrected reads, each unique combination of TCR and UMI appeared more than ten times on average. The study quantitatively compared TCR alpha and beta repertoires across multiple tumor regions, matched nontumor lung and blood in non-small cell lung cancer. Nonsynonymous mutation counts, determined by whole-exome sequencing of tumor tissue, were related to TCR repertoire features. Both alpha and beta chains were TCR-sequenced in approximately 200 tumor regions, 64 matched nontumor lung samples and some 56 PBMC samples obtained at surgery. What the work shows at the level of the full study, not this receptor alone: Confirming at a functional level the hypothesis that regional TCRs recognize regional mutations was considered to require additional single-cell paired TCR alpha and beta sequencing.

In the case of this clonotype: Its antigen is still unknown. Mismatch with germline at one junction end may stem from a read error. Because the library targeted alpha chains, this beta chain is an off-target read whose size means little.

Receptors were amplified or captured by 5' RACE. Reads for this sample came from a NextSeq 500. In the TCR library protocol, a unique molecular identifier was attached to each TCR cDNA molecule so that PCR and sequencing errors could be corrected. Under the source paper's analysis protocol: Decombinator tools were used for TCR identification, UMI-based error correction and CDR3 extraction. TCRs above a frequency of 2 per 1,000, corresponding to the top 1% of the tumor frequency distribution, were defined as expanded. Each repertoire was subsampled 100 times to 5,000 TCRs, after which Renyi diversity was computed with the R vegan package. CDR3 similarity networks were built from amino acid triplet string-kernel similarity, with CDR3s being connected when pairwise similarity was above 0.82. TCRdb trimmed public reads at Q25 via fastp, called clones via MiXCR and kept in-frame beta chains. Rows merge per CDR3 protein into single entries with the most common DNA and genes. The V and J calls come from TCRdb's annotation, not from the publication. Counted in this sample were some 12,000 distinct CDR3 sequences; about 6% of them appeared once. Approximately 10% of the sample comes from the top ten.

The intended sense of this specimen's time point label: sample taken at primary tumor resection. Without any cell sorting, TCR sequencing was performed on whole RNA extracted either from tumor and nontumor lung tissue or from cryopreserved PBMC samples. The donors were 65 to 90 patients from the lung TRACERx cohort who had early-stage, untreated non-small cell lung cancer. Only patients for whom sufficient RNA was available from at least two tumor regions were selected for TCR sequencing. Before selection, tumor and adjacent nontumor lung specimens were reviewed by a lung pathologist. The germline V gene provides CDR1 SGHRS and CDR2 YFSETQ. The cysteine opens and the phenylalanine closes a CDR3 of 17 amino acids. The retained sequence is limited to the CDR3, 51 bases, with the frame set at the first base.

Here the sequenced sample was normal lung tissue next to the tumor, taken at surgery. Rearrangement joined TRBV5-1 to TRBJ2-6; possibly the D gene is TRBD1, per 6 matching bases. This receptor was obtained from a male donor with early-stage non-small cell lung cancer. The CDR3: CASSLIQGFSGANVLTF. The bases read TGCGCCAGCAGCTTGATTCAGGGGTTTTCCGGGGCCAACGTCCTGACGTTC.